These 26 T cell receptor beta chains were all obtained from the same sample, sequenced in a study of patients and donors after allogeneic stem cell transplantation. TCRdb fed the RT-PCR reads into MiXCR, producing one record per CDR3 protein. The sample lists about 960,000 distinct CDR3 sequences; 15% to 20% were seen once. Sequences were obtained from blood, either unsorted or a sorted T cell fraction (not recorded which). All receptors derive from a human donor who was either an allogeneic HSCT recipient or a stem cell or donor lymphocyte infusion donor (not recorded which). It is not recorded whose cells these are; they may come from a transplant donor.

The rearrangement uses TRBV12-3 or TRBV12-4 and TRBJ2-7, with D tentatively TRBD1 or TRBD2 (5 bases each). Trimming stripped 4 bases from V and 2 bases from J, with 12 bases between. The CDR3 contains 14 residues. The CDR3, as DNA: TGTGCCAGCAGTTCTCTCAGGGACCCCTACGAGCAGTACTTC. Its translation: CASSSLRDPYEQYF.

This clonotype has just a few counts. This chain connects TRBV12-3 or TRBV12-4 to TRBJ2-7; 8 bases are a match to TRBD1. V gave up 7 bases and J gave up 2 bases; unmatched junction bases: 13. This CDR3 comprises 16 residues. The CDR3 spells CASTFTGTGYTYEQYF. Here the CDR3 DNA reads TGTGCCAGCACTTTTACTGGGACAGGCTATACCTACGAGCAGTACTTC.

This clonotype has only a few counts. The rearrangement links TRBV5-1 to TRBJ1-2; no reliable D call. The germline CDR1 and CDR2 sequences are SGHRS and YFSETQ. CDR3 length equals 12 residues. Trimming removed 0 bases from V and 7 bases from J, with 7 bases in between. The CDR3 nucleotides are TGCGCCAGCAGCTTGGACAGTCCTGGCTACACCTTC. Amino acids: CASSLDSPGYTF.

The J gene is TRBJ2-7, the V gene TRBV6-2 or TRBV6-3, with 8 bases lining up with TRBD2. The CDR3 is made up of 14 amino acids. Germline CDR1 is MNHEY and CDR2 is SVGEGT. V lost 8 bases to trimming and J lost 3 bases; unmatched junction nucleotides: 9. CDR3 coding DNA: TGTGCCAGCCAGATCAGCGGGGGCGGCTACGAGCAGTACTTC. Protein sequence: CASQISGGGYEQYF.

The chain employs TRBV20-1 and TRBJ2-3; tentatively, D is TRBD1 (6 bases). Germline V gene data show CDR1 as DFQATT and CDR2 as SNEGSKA (reference sequence). V was shortened by 2 bases and J by 2 bases, with 11 bases between the two germline ends. The CDR3 length is 14 residues. CDR3 sequence (DNA): TGCAGTGCTAGAAGATCAGGGGTCACAGATACGCAGTATTTT. Protein product: CSARRSGVTDTQYF.

V usage is TRBV6-2 or TRBV6-3 and J usage is TRBJ2-1; TRBD1 matches at 7 bases. Trimming cost V 4 bases and J 5 bases; bases outside gene matches: 5. The length of the CDR3 is 14 residues. Germline lookup yields CDR1 MNHEY and CDR2 SVGEGT. CDR3 amino acids: CASSSRDRNNEQFF. The CDR3 DNA reads TGTGCCAGCAGTTCCCGGGACAGAAACAATGAGCAGTTCTTC.

This chain uses TRBV7-2 with TRBJ2-7; D may match TRBD1 or TRBD2 (5 bases each). Germline V CDR1 and CDR2: SGHTA, FQGNSA. The CDR3 has 14 amino acids. Trimming removed 4 bases from V and 2 bases from J, with 12 bases in between. CDR3 protein: CASSSEGRAYEQYF. The DNA for the CDR3 is TGTGCCAGCAGCTCCGAGGGCAGGGCCTACGAGCAGTACTTC.

This clonotype was seen repeatedly, ten times or more. This chain joins TRBV12-3 or TRBV12-4 and TRBJ1-1; weak D call: TRBD1 (6 bases). The ends were cut back, 6 bases at V and 2 bases at J, with 13 bases in the middle. CDR3 length equals 14 residues. The CDR3 spells CASSHRGANTEAFF. CDR3 in DNA: TGTGCCAGCAGCCATCGGGGGGCCAACACTGAAGCTTTCTTT.

The chain is built from TRBV24-1 and TRBJ1-5; 10 bases align to TRBD1. Trimming took 4 bases from V and 2 from J; bases not matched to a gene: 1. The CDR3 contains 15 residues. Germline CDR1 is KGHDR and CDR2 is SFDVKD. The chain's CDR3 is CATSDGQGGNQPQHF. The CDR3 region has the DNA TGTGCCACCAGTGACGGACAGGGGGGCAATCAGCCCCAGCATTTT.

This chain connects TRBV20-1 to TRBJ1-1; D gene uncertain. The CDR3 runs 16 residues. CDR1 and CDR2 (germline): DFQATT, SNEGSKA (reference sequence). V lost 2 bases, J lost 0 bases, and 16 bases lay in between. The CDR3 reads CSARPPQRELNTEAFF. CDR3 DNA sequence: TGCAGTGCTAGACCACCTCAACGGGAACTGAACACTGAAGCTTTCTTT.

The genes are TRBV30 and TRBJ1-5, with D possibly TRBD1 on 6 matching bases. Germline-derived CDR1 and CDR2 are GTSNPN and SVGIG (reference sequence). Trimming pared 0 bases from V and 2 bases from J, leaving 17 bases between. This CDR3 spans 17 amino acids. The DNA of the CDR3 is TGTGCCTGGAGTGTCAAGTTAGGTCAGGGGCGCAATCAGCCCCAGCATTTT. Translation: CAWSVKLGQGRNQPQHF. The whole variable domain, remainder taken from reference TRBV30 and TRBJ1-5, is SQTIHQWPATLVQPVGSPLSLECTVEGTSNPNLYWYRQAAGRGLQLLFYSVGIGQISSEVPQNLSASRPQDRQFILSSKKLLLSDSGFYLCAWSVKLGQGRNQPQHFGDGTRLSIL.

The chain has TRBV10-3 and TRBJ2-1; TRBD2 agrees at 14 bases. V shed 8 bases, J shed 9 bases, and the junction held 6 bases outside the gene matches. This CDR3 region has 14 residues. In germline, CDR1 is ENHRY, CDR2 SYGVKD. In DNA form, the CDR3 reads TGTGCCATCCAAGGGACTAGCGGGAGAGGTGAGCAGTTCTTC. It is translated as CAIQGTSGRGEQFF.

Notes on this clonotype: A much more abundant neighbour one base away suggests this may be a read error. The rearrangement links TRBV4-3 to TRBJ2-3; possibly TRBD1 for D (6 bases). This CDR3 has 14 residues. Per germline, CDR1 LGHNA and CDR2 YSLEER. This chain's CDR3 is CASSQGSRTDMQYF. In DNA form, the CDR3 reads TGCGCCAGCAGCCAGGGGAGTAGGACAGATATGCAGTATTTT.

This clonotype was recorded a few times. The V call is TRBV12-3 or TRBV12-4, the J call TRBJ1-3; 8 bases agree with TRBD1. V shed 2 bases, J shed 3 bases, and the junction held 3 bases outside the gene matches. This CDR3 is 15 amino acids long. This chain's CDR3 is CASSLTDRVGNTIYF. The CDR3, as DNA: TGTGCCAGCAGTTTAACGGACAGGGTTGGAAACACCATATATTTT.

The rearrangement joins TRBV25-1 to TRBJ2-1, with 11 bases fitting TRBD2. Germline V gene lookup returns CDR1 MGHDK and CDR2 SYGVNS. CDR3 size: 15 residues. V gave up 4 bases and J gave up 7 bases; unmatched junction bases: 6. CDR3 sequence (DNA): TGTGCCAGCAGTGCGCTAGCGGGAGGAGCTAATGAGCAGTTCTTC. Its protein product is CASSALAGGANEQFF.

CDR3 sequence reads: CASSSGLAGIQETQYF. As DNA, the CDR3 is TGTGCCAGCAGTTCAGGACTAGCGGGGATCCAAGAGACCCAGTACTTC. V and J are TRBV11-2 and TRBJ2-5; the match to TRBD2 covers 12 bases. The CDR3 spans 16 residues. CDR1 is SGHAT, CDR2 FQNNGV, per germline. With 6 bases clipped from V and 1 base from J, the junction kept 6 bases outside the gene matches.

This clonotype was seen repeatedly, ten times or more. This rearrangement joins TRBV5-6 to TRBJ2-1; D possibly matches TRBD1 or TRBD2 (5 bases each). Germline values: CDR1 SGHDT, CDR2 YYEEEE. This CDR3 is 17 amino acids long. V was clipped by 3 bases and J by 0 bases, with 16 bases between them. CDR3 residues: CASSSRGRLSSYNEQFF. The CDR3 nucleotides read TGTGCCAGCAGCTCCCGGGGACGCCTGAGCTCCTACAATGAGCAGTTCTTC.

The V and J genes are TRBV7-9 and TRBJ1-1; 8 nucleotides match TRBD1. Looked up from germline, CDR1 is SEHNR and CDR2 is FQNEAQ (reference sequence). J lost 4 bases, V lost 2 bases, and 3 bases had no gene match. CDR3 length: 14 residues. CDR3 loop: CASSLQGALTEAFF. In DNA, the CDR3 is TGTGCCAGCAGCTTACAGGGGGCGCTCACTGAAGCTTTCTTT.

This clonotype was counted a few times. The chain uses TRBV29-1 and TRBJ1-1; TRBD1 is a possible D gene (5 bases). The CDR3 runs to 14 residues. Trimming took 2 bases from V and 3 from J, leaving 13 bases between them. The V gene's germline CDR1 is SQVTM and CDR2 ANQGSEA. DNA of the CDR3: TGCAGCGTTGAAACTCAAGGGACCCACACTGAAGCTTTCTTT. This encodes CSVETQGTHTEAFF.

This sequence joins TRBV6-1 and TRBJ1-1; D is unclear. This CDR3 has 14 amino acids. CDR1 and CDR2 (germline): MNHNS, SASEGT. Trimming pared 4 bases from V and 1 base from J, leaving 10 bases between. CDR3 region: CASSGITPNTEAFF. The CDR3 bases are TGTGCCAGCAGTGGTATTACACCGAACACTGAAGCTTTCTTT.

This clonotype was recorded at least ten times. The chain has TRBV12-3 or TRBV12-4 and TRBJ2-3; D may correspond to TRBD1 or TRBD2 (5 bases each). V was trimmed by 8 bases and J by 9 bases, leaving 21 bases between them. The CDR3 has 14 amino acids. The CDR3 DNA reads as TGTGCCAGCCGACGGGACCATACAACTCCGACGCAGTATTTT. It encodes CASRRDHTTPTQYF.

This sequence joins TRBV7-2 and TRBJ1-2; 7 nucleotides match TRBD1. Unmatched junction bases numbered 9, after V lost 5 bases and J lost 6 bases. The CDR3 has 14 amino acids. Germline V gene sequence: CDR1 SGHTA, CDR2 FQGNSA. The CDR3 bases are TGTGCCAGCAGCCCGACGACAGGGACGGATGGCTACACCTTC. This translates into CASSPTTGTDGYTF.

The chain employs TRBV12-3 or TRBV12-4 and TRBJ2-2; 8 bases align to TRBD2. CDR3 length: 17 residues. Germline trimming cut 6 bases from V and 5 bases from J; bases unmatched to any gene: 14. CDR3 loop: CASSPPGAGGKTGELFF. The CDR3 nucleotides read TGTGCCAGCAGCCCGCCGGGGGCGGGGGGAAAAACCGGGGAGCTGTTTTTT.

The rearrangement links TRBV10-3 to TRBJ2-3; perhaps TRBD2 as D (6 bases). V gave up 0 bases and J gave up 6 bases, with 16 bases separating them. The CDR3 has 16 residues. From germline, CDR1 is ENHRY and CDR2 SYGVKD. CDR3 nucleotides: TGTGCCATCAGTGAGTCTGGGGGGAGGCGCTCGGATACGCAGTATTTT. Translated, it gives CAISESGGRRSDTQYF.

This clonotype was counted at least ten times. This chain joins TRBV24-1 and TRBJ1-4, with a weak D call TRBD1 (5 bases). V was clipped by 2 bases and J by 7 bases, with 16 bases between them. The germline V gene has CDR1 KGHDR and CDR2 SFDVKD. The CDR3 is 16 amino acids. CDR3 in amino acids: CATSDWNGGTSEKLFF. CDR3 nucleotide sequence: TGTGCCACCAGTGATTGGAATGGGGGGACGAGTGAAAAACTGTTTTTT.

V and J are TRBV28 and TRBJ1-1; weak D call: TRBD1 (6 bases). Trimming stripped 8 bases from V and 4 bases from J, with 20 bases between. Germline V gene data show CDR1 as MDHEN and CDR2 as SYDVKM. The CDR3 runs 15 residues. The chain's CDR3 is CASRLPGGGGTEAFF. CDR3 sequence (DNA): TGTGCCAGCCGTCTACCGGGGGGCGGTGGCACTGAAGCTTTCTTT.